The 7 T cell receptor beta chains listed next were all sequenced from one sample in a study of chemoradiotherapy in HPV16-positive cancers. The method was immunoSEQ multiplex PCR; TCRdb's version includes in-frame clones alone and lacks a portion of them. The repertoire consists of roughly 23,000 clones, with over 85% occurring once and the leading ten covering about 17%. Sequenced material: blood, taken from a patient who underwent chemoradiotherapy. These receptors came from a human donor with HPV-associated anogenital cancer.

The gene calls are TRBV5-6 and TRBJ1-1, with D maybe TRBD1 (5 bases). Deletions cut 5 bases from V and 0 bases from J, with 11 bases between. Germline V gene lookup returns CDR1 SGHDT and CDR2 YYEEEE. This CDR3 has 14 amino acids. This CDR3 reads CASRRTGLNTEAFF. CDR3 nucleotides: TGTGCCAGCAGACGTACAGGACTGAACACTGAAGCTTTCTTT. The full variable domain, its missing parts supplied by reference TRBV5-6 and TRBJ1-1, is DAGVTQSPTHLIKTRGQQVTLRCSPKSGHDTVSWYQQALGQGPQFIFQYYEEEERQRGNFPDRFSGHQFPNYSSELNVNALLLGDSALYLCASRRTGLNTEAFFGQGTRLTVV.

The chain is built from TRBV29-1 and TRBJ1-4; 7 positions match TRBD1. Germline assignment: CDR1 SQVTM and CDR2 ANQGSEA. V was pared by 7 bases and J by 13 bases, with 9 bases of the junction left unmatched. This CDR3 comprises 11 residues. The chain's CDR3 is CSARDSLGLFF. The CDR3 nucleotides read TGCAGCGCACGGGACAGCCTGGGACTGTTTTTT.

The table lists this clone with a count of one. Written as DNA, the CDR3 is TGTGCCAGCTCACCGTTACGGGAACAGAGAGGCGATGAGCAGTTCTTC. Its protein product is CASSPLREQRGDEQFF. V is TRBV18 and J is TRBJ2-1, with a weak D call TRBD2 (5 bases). The germline V gene encodes CDR1 KGHSH and CDR2 LQKENI. The CDR3 totals 16 residues. V lost 3 bases to trimming and J lost 8 bases, with 20 bases between them.

The chain has TRBV7-9 and TRBJ2-5; no firm D call. Germline loops: CDR1 SEHNR, CDR2 FQNEAQ (reference sequence). The CDR3 is made up of 14 amino acids. Trimming cost V 5 bases and J 2 bases, with 12 bases left between them. The DNA of the CDR3 is TGTGCCAGCAGCCCTACTGGATCGCAAGAGACCCAGTACTTC. This gives the protein CASSPTGSQETQYF.

The chain joins TRBV7-2 to TRBJ2-1; weak D call: TRBD1 (7 bases). V was shortened by 1 base and J by 5 bases, with 15 bases between the two germline ends. Germline lookup yields CDR1 SGHTA and CDR2 FQGNSA. The CDR3 totals 16 residues. CDR3 bases: TGTGCCAGCAGCTTAGACTGGAGGGGGCTGGACAATGAGCAGTTCTTC. The encoded protein is CASSLDWRGLDNEQFF.

This clone was seen more than once but under ten times. This sequence joins TRBV7-6 and TRBJ1-1; D is uncertain. There are 14 residues in the CDR3. Germline V CDR1 and CDR2: SGHVS, FNYEAQ. The germline V and J ends were trimmed by 1 base and 0 bases, with 6 bases remaining between them. CDR3 DNA sequence: TGTGCCAGCAGCTTAGGAGGGATGAACACTGAAGCTTTCTTT. Protein product: CASSLGGMNTEAFF. Using reference TRBV7-6 and TRBJ1-1 for the parts outside the CDR3, the full variable domain is GAGVSQSPRYKVTKRGQDVALRCDPISGHVSLYWYRQALGQGPEFLTYFNYEAQQDKSGLPNDRFSAERPEGSISTLTIQRTEQRDSAMYRCASSLGGMNTEAFFGQGTRLTVV.

The gene calls are TRBV4-1 and TRBJ2-7; 8 bases match TRBD2. CDR1 and CDR2 from the germline V gene are MGHRA and YSYEKL. With V trimmed by 1 base and J by 0 bases, 2 bases remained unmatched. This CDR3 has 15 residues. The CDR3 nucleotides read TGCGCCAGCAGCCAAGGGCTAGCGGGCTCCTACGAGCAGTACTTC. It translates to CASSQGLAGSYEQYF.